This T cell receptor (beta chain) was found in a study of regulatory T cells in long-lasting Graves disease. On the study more broadly: Graves' patients who were just diagnosed had used antithyroid drugs for under 3 months.

Arm-PCR with iRepertoire HTBI primers amplified the CDR3 regions for these TCR beta libraries. TCRdb itself ran the multiplex PCR reads through MiXCR, one entry per CDR3 protein. The data contain about 440,000 distinct CDR3 sequences, just under 15% of them seen just once; the ten biggest clones take up around 17%. This clonotype was recorded a few times. The time point denotes: newly diagnosed GD, antithyroid drugs for less than 3 months. PBMCs provided the RNA from which the TCR library was made. The same sample was also used in a study of T cells in Graves' hyperthyroidism and ophthalmopathy. That source reports: Over 18 months, lack of ophthalmopathy progression marked Graves' hyperthyroidism as stable. Initially, a first-round RT-PCR of the TCR CDR3 employed the HTBI primer set. Most expanded thyroid clonotypes above 0.001 recurred in blood.

The sequence was collected from a woman younger than 45 with Graves disease. The sample in question was peripheral blood mononuclear cells (PBMCs), obtained at new diagnosis, from a patient treated with antithyroid drugs.

This chain's CDR3 is CAISEVGYGYTF. The CDR3 DNA follows: TGTGCCATCAGTGAAGTAGGCTATGGCTACACCTTC. The genes are TRBV10-3 and TRBJ1-2; the D is unclear. The CDR3 covers 12 residues. Germline-derived CDR1 and CDR2 are ENHRY and SYGVKD. V was cut by 3 bases and J by 4 bases, with 6 bases left in between.